This section outlines one TCR beta chain sequence together with its context. Its antigen target is currently unknown. Base quality data are lacking; no much larger clone is found one base away. The sample is drawn from a study of blood T cell repertoires in COVID-19 (dated by TCRdb to between 2020 and 2021). Context from the whole study: Collaborator samples came from the United States, Italy and Spain and covered acute and convalescent phases of COVID-19. Samples were obtained from the ongoing ImmuneRACE study (first 160 participants) and from approximately 1,200 subjects provided by 6 global collaborators. The repertoires were released in a freely available public database intended as a resource for research on the immune response to SARS-CoV-2. Where available, HLA class I and class II types were obtained from metadata supplied by the sample provider rather than from assay-based typing. The dataset comprised deeply sampled blood TCRbeta repertoires from subjects exposed to, actively infected with, or recovered from COVID-19. The prospective study material was composed of cDNA or gDNA derived from T cells, B-cell-depleted T cells, or PBMCs. Sample metadata almost always included a de-identified subject ID, COVID-19 status, age in years and sex.

Trimming removed 2 bases from V and 2 bases from J; the gene matches leave 8 bases unexplained. Sequences MNHEY (CDR1) and SMNVEV (CDR2) are obtained from the germline V gene (reference sequence). From its cysteine to its phenylalanine, the CDR3 spans 17 amino acids. CDR3 DNA only is kept here, 51 bases in frame from base 1. Collaborating institutions collected whole blood in K2EDTA tubes following their own protocols. For TCRbeta analysis, collaborators shipped samples as frozen whole blood, isolated PBMCs, or DNA extracted from either of those sample types. Beyond this particular receptor, the publication reports: The amount of clinical and demographic metadata varied by source and participant and was provided uncurated.

TCRbeta CDR3 regions were amplified from genomic DNA using the immunoSEQ Assay, a bias-controlled multiplex PCR. In the authors' own workflow: The number of nucleated cells in each sample was estimated from the amplification of reference gene primers within the assay. Sequence reads were collapsed and filtered to measure the absolute abundance of every unique TCRbeta CDR3 rearrangement. For each sample, productive Simpson clonality was calculated as the square root of Simpson's diversity index over productive rearrangements. TCRdb's version of the immuneACCESS table is confined to in-frame rearrangements and falls short of the full clone set. An unresolved V gene accounts for under half of the shortfall where checked; the remainder is of unknown origin. From that table come the V and J calls and clone size; the DNA was used to work out D and trimming. The sample table contains around 7,500 clones; only one count was recorded for around 67% of them. Of the sample, 15% to 20% falls within the top ten clones.

In this chain, TRBV27 is recombined with TRBJ2-7; 11 middle bases align to TRBD2. The sequence came from a human donor in a cohort sampled during active COVID-19. Sequenced input: peripheral blood. CDR3 sequence: CASSLPPLAGGAYEQYF. The nucleotide sequence is TGTGCCAGCAGTTTACCCCCCTTAGCGGGAGGGGCCTACGAGCAGTACTTC.